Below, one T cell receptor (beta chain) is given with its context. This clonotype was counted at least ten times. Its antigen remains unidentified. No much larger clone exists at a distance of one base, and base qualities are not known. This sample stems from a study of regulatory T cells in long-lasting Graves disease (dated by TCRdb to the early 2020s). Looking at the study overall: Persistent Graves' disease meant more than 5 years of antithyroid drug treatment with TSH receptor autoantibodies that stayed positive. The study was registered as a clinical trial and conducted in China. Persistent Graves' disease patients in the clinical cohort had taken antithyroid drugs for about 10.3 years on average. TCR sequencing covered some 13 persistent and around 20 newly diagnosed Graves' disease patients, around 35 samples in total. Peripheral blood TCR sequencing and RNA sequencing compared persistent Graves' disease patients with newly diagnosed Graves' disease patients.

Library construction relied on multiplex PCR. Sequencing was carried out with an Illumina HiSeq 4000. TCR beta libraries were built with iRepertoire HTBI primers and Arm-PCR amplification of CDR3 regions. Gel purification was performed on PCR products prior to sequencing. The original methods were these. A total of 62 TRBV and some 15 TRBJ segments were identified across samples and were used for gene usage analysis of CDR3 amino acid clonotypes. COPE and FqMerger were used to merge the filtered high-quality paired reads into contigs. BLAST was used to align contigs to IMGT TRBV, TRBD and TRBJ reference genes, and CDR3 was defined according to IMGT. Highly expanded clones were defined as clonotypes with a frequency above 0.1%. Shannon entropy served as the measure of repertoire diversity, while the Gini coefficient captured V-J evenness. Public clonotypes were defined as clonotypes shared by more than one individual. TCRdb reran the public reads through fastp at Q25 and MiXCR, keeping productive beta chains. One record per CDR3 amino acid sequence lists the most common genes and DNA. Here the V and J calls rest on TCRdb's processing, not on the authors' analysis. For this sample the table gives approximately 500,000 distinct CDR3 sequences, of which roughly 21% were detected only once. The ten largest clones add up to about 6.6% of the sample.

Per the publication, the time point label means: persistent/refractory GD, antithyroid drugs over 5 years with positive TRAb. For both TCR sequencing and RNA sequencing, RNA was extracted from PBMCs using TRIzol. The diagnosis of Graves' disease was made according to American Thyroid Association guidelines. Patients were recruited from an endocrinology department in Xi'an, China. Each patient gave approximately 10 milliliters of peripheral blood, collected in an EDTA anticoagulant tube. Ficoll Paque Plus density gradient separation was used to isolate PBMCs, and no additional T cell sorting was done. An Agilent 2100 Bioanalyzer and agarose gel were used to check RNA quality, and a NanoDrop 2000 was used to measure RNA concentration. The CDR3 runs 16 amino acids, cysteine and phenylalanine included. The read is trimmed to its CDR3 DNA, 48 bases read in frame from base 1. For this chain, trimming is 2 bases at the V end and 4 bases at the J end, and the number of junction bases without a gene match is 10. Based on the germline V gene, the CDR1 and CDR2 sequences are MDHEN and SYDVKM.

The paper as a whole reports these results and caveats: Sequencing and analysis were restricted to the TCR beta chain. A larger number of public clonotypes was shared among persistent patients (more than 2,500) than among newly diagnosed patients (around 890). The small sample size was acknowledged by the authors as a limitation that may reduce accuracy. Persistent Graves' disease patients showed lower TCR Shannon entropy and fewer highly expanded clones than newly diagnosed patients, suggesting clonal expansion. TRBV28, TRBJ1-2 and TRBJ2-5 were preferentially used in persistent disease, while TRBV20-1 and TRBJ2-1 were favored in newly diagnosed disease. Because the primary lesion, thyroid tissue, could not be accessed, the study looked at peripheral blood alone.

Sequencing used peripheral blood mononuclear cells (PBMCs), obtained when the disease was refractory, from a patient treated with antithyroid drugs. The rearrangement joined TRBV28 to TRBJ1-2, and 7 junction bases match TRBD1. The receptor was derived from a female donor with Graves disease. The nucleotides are TGTGCCAGCAGTTTAATGGAGGGGGCGAGTAGCTATGGCTACACCTTC. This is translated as CASSLMEGASSYGYTF.